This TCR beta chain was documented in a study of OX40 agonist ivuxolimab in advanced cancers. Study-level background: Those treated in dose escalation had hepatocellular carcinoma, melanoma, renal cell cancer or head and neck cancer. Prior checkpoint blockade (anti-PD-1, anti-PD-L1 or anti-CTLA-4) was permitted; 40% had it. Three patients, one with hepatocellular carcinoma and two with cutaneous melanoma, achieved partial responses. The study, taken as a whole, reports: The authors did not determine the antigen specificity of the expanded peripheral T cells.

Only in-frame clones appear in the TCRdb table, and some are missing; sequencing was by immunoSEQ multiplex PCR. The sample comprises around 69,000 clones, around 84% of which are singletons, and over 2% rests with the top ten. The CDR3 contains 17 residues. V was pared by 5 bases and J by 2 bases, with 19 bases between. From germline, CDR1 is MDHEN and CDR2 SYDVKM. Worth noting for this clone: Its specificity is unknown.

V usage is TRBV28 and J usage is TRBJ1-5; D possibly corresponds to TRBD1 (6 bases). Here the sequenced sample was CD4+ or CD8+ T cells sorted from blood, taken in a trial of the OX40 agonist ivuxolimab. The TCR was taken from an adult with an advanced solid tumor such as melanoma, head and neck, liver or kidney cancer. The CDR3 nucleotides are TGTGCCAGCAGTCTACCAACAGGGACGGGGGGCAATCAGCCCCAGCATTTT. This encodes CASSLPTGTGGNQPQHF.